One and the same sample provided the 6 T cell receptor beta chains below, sequenced in a study of spatial heterogeneity in lung cancer. Time point denoted: blood at routine non-recurrence follow-up after resection. Extraction of whole RNA from tumor, nontumor lung or frozen PBMC preceded unsorted sequencing. TCRdb analysed the 5' RACE reads with MiXCR anew, one entry per CDR3 protein. The profile shows some 120,000 distinct CDR3 sequences, 12% of them singletons. The sample was PBMCs, taken at follow-up. The receptor set was obtained from a male donor with early-stage non-small cell lung cancer.

The chain combines TRBV6-5 with TRBJ2-3; D is perhaps TRBD2 (6 bases). The CDR3 runs to 16 residues. The germline V and J ends were trimmed by 6 bases and 6 bases, with 22 bases remaining between them. CDR1 is MNHEY, CDR2 SVGAGI, per germline. The CDR3 sequence is CASSPMGAGLPDTQYF. The DNA of the CDR3 is TGTGCCAGCAGCCCTATGGGAGCGGGCCTCCCGGATACGCAGTATTTT.

This clonotype was counted many times. This chain joins TRBV10-2 and TRBJ2-5; 11 bases are a match to TRBD1. V gave up 6 bases and J gave up 2 bases; unmatched junction bases: 2. CDR3 length equals 14 residues. CDR1 is WSHSY, CDR2 SAAADI, per germline. This CDR3 reads CASRGTGGQETQYF. CDR3 nucleotide sequence: TGCGCCAGCAGGGGGACAGGGGGTCAAGAGACCCAGTACTTC.

This clonotype was seen at least ten times. V and J are TRBV5-1 and TRBJ2-3; 7 positions match TRBD1. The CDR3 has 14 residues. Germline V gene sequence: CDR1 SGHRS, CDR2 YFSETQ. The V segment lost 0 bases and the J segment 4 bases; nucleotides outside the gene matches: 2. CDR3: CASSLVTGSDTQYF. CDR3 nucleotides: TGCGCCAGCAGCTTGGTGACAGGGTCAGATACGCAGTATTTT.

The sample holds many counts of this clonotype. J is TRBJ1-1 and V is TRBV5-6; tentative D call: TRBD1 (5 bases). Germline-derived CDR1 and CDR2 are SGHDT and YYEEEE. V dropped 2 bases and J dropped 8 bases, with 13 bases sitting between them. This CDR3 comprises 13 residues. The CDR3 loop reads CASSFIQGAEAFF. CDR3 nucleotide sequence: TGTGCCAGCAGCTTCATTCAGGGCGCCGAAGCTTTCTTT.

The V call is TRBV19, the J call TRBJ2-5, with a tentative D call TRBD1 (5 bases). CDR1 is LNHDA, CDR2 SQIVND, per germline (reference sequence). The CDR3 runs 15 residues. The germline V and J ends were trimmed by 9 bases and 1 base, with 18 bases remaining between them. The CDR3 here is CASTPTQGPQETQYF. Here the CDR3 DNA reads TGTGCCAGCACCCCAACCCAGGGTCCCCAAGAGACCCAGTACTTC.

This clonotype was found many times. The gene calls are TRBV6-5 and TRBJ2-3; no definite D call. The CDR3 loop spans 14 amino acids. V lost 5 bases and J lost 0, with 9 bases in between. Germline CDR1 is MNHEY and CDR2 is SVGAGI. This CDR3 is CASSNQPSTDTQYF. CDR3 DNA sequence: TGTGCCAGCAGTAATCAGCCTAGCACAGATACGCAGTATTTT.